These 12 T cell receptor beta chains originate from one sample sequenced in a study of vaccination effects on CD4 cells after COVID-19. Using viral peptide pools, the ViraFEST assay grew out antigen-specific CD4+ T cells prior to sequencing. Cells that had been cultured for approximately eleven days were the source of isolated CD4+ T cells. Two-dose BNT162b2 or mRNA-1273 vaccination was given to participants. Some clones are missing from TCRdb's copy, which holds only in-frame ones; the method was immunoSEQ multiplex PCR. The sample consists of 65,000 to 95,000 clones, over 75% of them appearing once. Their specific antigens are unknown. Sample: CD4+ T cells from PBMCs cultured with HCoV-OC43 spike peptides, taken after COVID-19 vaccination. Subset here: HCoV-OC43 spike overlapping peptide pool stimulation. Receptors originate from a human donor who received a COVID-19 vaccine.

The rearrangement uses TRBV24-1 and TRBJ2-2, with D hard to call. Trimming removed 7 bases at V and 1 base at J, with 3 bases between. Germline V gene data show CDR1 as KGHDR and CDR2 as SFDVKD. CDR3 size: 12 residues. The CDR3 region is CATRRNTGELFF. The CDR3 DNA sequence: TGTGCCACCAGAAGGAACACCGGGGAGCTGTTTTTT.

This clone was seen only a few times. The CDR3 loop reads CASSESGYQETQYF. CDR3 coding DNA: TGTGCCAGCAGTGAATCCGGGTACCAAGAGACCCAGTACTTC. This chain connects TRBV25-1 to TRBJ2-5; D gene unclear. Germline V gives CDR1 MGHDK, CDR2 SYGVNS. This CDR3 contains 14 residues. Trimming pared 1 base from V and 0 bases from J, leaving 6 bases between. Full variable domain (missing parts from reference TRBV25-1 and TRBJ2-5): EADIYQTPRYLVIGTGKKITLECSQTMGHDKMYWYQQDPGMELHLIHYSYGVNSTEKGDLSSESTVSRIRTEHFPLTLESARPSHTSQYLCASSESGYQETQYFGPGTRLLVL.

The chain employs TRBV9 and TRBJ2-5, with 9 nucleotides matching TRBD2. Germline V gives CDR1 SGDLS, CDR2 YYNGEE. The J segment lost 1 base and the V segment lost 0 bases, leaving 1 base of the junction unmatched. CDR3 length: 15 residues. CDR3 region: CASSVVAGAQETQYF. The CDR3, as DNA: TGTGCCAGCAGCGTAGTAGCGGGGGCCCAAGAGACCCAGTACTTC.

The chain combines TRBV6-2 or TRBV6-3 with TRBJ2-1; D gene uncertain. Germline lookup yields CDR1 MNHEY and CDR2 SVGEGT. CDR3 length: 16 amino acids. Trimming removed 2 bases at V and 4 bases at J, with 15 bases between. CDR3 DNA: TGTGCCAGCAGTTACGCTCGAGCTCCCTATTACAATGAGCAGTTCTTC. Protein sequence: CASSYARAPYYNEQFF.

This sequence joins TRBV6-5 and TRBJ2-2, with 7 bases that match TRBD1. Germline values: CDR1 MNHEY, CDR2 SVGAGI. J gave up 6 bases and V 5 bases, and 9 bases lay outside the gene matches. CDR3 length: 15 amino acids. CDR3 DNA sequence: TGTGCCAGCAGTAGACGGGACAGAGAATCCGGGGAGCTGTTTTTT. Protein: CASSRRDRESGELFF.

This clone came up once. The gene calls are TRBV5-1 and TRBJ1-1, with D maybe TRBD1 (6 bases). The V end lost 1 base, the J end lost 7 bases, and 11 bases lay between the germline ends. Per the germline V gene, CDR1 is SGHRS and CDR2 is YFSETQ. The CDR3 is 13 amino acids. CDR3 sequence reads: CASSLTRQDEAFF. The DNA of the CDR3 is TGCGCCAGCAGCTTGACCCGACAGGATGAAGCTTTCTTT.

The CDR3 DNA reads TGTGCCAGCAGTGAACATTCCTCAGGCCGGGGTGGCTACACCTTC. It translates to CASSEHSSGRGGYTF. This chain connects TRBV25-1 to TRBJ1-2; D is uncertain. Germline assignment: CDR1 MGHDK and CDR2 SYGVNS. Trimming pared 2 bases from V and 7 bases from J, leaving 17 bases between. This CDR3 spans 15 amino acids.

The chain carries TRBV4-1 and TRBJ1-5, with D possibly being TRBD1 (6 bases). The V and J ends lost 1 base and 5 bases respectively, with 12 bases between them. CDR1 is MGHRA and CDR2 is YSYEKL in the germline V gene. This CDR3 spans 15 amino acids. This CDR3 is CASSQGRGFDQPQHF. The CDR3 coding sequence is TGCGCCAGCAGCCAAGGCAGGGGATTCGATCAGCCCCAGCATTTT.

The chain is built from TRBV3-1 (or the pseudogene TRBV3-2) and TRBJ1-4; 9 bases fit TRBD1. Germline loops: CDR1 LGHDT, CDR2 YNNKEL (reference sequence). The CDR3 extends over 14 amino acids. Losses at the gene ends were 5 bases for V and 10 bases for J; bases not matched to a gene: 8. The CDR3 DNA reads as TGTGCCAGCAGCGGGGACAGGGAGTGGGGAAAACTGTTTTTT. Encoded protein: CASSGDREWGKLFF.

The CDR3 DNA is TGTGCCAGCAGTTACGTCTTCGGGAAAACACCCCTCCACTTT. Translation: CASSYVFGKTPLHF. The V and J genes are TRBV6-2 or TRBV6-3 and TRBJ1-6; no reliable D call. The V end lost 2 bases, the J end lost 11 bases, and 13 bases lay between the germline ends. This CDR3 has 14 residues. CDR1 is MNHEY and CDR2 is SVGEGT in the germline V gene.

This CDR3 reads CASSGGYGNTIYF. In nucleotides, the CDR3 is TGTGCCAGCAGTGGGGGTTATGGAAACACCATATATTTT. The chain combines TRBV2 with TRBJ1-3, with D hard to call. The germline V and J ends were trimmed by 4 bases and 3 bases, with 7 bases remaining between them. CDR1 is SNHLY and CDR2 is FYNNEI in the germline V gene. This CDR3 is 13 amino acids long.

DNA for the CDR3: TGTGCCAGCAGCCCTAACCTGGACAGGGCTGGGGATACGCAGTATTTT. It is translated as CASSPNLDRAGDTQYF. The chain has TRBV5-6 and TRBJ2-3, with 8 bases fitting TRBD1. V lost 4 bases and J lost 6; bases outside the gene matches: 13. Germline V gene data show CDR1 as SGHDT and CDR2 as YYEEEE. The CDR3 is 16 residues long.